The 9 T cell receptor beta chains in this list originate from one sample, sequenced in a study of T cell responses to AZD1222 COVID-19 vaccine (dated by TCRdb to about 2021). Read against the paper, the sample's time point label means: baseline before first vaccination. Library construction relied on the immunoSEQ multiplex PCR assay. TCRdb provides this immuneACCESS table in a form limited to in-frame rearrangements. Some clones are lacking; in checked studies, under half of them reflect an unresolved V gene, and why the rest are absent is not known. This sample lists approximately 79,000 clones; around 90% were detected once. The ten largest account for 16% of the sample. Sequenced material: peripheral blood, taken on day 0 of AZD1222 vaccination. These TCRs come from an adult in good health.

The table lists this clone with a count of one. V and J are TRBV2 and TRBJ1-5; D not certain. Germline-derived CDR1 and CDR2 are SNHLY and FYNNEI. The CDR3 spans 13 residues. V lost 6 bases, J lost 5 bases, and 11 bases lay in between. The CDR3 region has the DNA TGTGCCAGCAGCGTATATCTTGATCAGCCCCAGCATTTT. This sequence encodes CASSVYLDQPQHF.

The genes are TRBV18 and TRBJ1-1; no clear D. Germline CDR1 is KGHSH and CDR2 is LQKENI. V dropped 7 bases and J dropped 5 bases, with 20 bases sitting between them. CDR3 length: 15 residues. CDR3 residues: CASFDSNGRRTEAFF. In nucleotides, the CDR3 is TGTGCCAGCTTCGACTCCAACGGACGTCGGACTGAAGCTTTCTTT.

The chain recombines TRBV24-1 with TRBJ2-1; no clear D. Germline assignment: CDR1 KGHDR and CDR2 SFDVKD. This CDR3 region has 13 residues. V was cut by 5 bases and J by 7 bases, with 11 bases left in between. This chain's CDR3 is CATSAFSPNEQFF. As DNA, the CDR3 is TGTGCCACCAGTGCGTTTAGCCCGAATGAGCAGTTCTTC.

V is TRBV3-1 (or the pseudogene TRBV3-2) and J is TRBJ2-3; 8 nucleotides agree with TRBD2. Germline V gene lookup returns CDR1 LGHDT and CDR2 YNNKEL (reference sequence). CDR3 length equals 17 residues. The V segment lost 3 bases and the J segment 4 bases; nucleotides outside the gene matches: 12. The CDR3 DNA sequence: TGTGCCAGCAGCCAGGCCGGGGGGGGCGTGAGCGCAGATACGCAGTATTTT. Translating gives CASSQAGGGVSADTQYF.

This clone has more than one count but fewer than ten. This chain links TRBV7-2 with TRBJ2-5, with D possibly matching TRBD2 (6 bases). This CDR3 comprises 14 residues. In germline, CDR1 is SGHTA, CDR2 FQGNSA. Trimming left V 0 bases short and J 6 bases short, with 11 bases between. CDR3 sequence: CASSLAGGVKTQYF. The CDR3 nucleotides are TGTGCCAGCAGCTTAGCGGGAGGTGTGAAGACCCAGTACTTC.

The chain is built from TRBV2 and TRBJ1-6; unclear D gene. The CDR3 runs to 11 residues. Germline loops: CDR1 SNHLY, CDR2 FYNNEI. Trimming took off 5 bases at V and 4 bases at J, with 0 bases between the two ends. The CDR3 DNA reads as TGTGCCAGCAGTTATAATTCACCCCTCCACTTT. It is translated as CASSYNSPLHF.

The chain carries TRBV7-9 and TRBJ2-3; D is unclear. This CDR3 contains 10 residues. V lost 8 bases, J lost 2 bases, and 2 bases lay in between. Germline CDR1 is SEHNR and CDR2 is FQNEAQ (reference sequence). The CDR3 region is CASATDTQYF. CDR3 coding DNA: TGTGCCAGCGCCACAGATACGCAGTATTTT. Full variable domain (missing parts from reference TRBV7-9 and TRBJ2-3): DTGVSQNPRHKITKRGQNVTFRCDPISEHNRLYWYRQTLGQGPEFLTYFQNEAQLEKSRLLSDRFSAERPKGSFSTLEIQRTEQGDSAMYLCASATDTQYFGPGTRLTVL.

The CDR3 region is CASSSRRMNTEAFF. CDR3 nucleotides: TGTGCCAGCAGCTCTCGGAGGATGAACACTGAAGCTTTCTTT. The chain couples TRBV3-1 (or the pseudogene TRBV3-2) to TRBJ1-1, with D unclear. Germline CDR1 is LGHDT and CDR2 is YNNKEL (reference sequence). The ends were cut back, 5 bases at V and 0 bases at J, with 10 bases in the middle. The CDR3 extends over 14 amino acids.

The gene calls are TRBV3-1 (or the pseudogene TRBV3-2) and TRBJ2-7; D may be TRBD2 (5 bases). The germline V gene encodes CDR1 LGHDT and CDR2 YNNKEL (reference sequence). V was clipped by 4 bases and J by 0 bases, with 10 bases between them. The CDR3 is 14 residues long. This CDR3 is CASSRRTLSYEQYF. The CDR3 coding sequence is TGTGCCAGCAGCCGTCGGACTCTCTCCTACGAGCAGTACTTC.